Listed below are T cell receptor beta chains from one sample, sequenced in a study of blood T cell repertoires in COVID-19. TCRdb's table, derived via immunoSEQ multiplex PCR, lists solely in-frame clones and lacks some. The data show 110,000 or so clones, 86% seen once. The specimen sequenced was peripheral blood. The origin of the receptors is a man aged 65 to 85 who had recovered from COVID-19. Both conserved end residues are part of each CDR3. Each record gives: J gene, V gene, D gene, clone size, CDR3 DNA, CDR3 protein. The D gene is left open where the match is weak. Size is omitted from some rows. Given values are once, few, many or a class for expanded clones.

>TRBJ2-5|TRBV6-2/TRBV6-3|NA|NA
TGTGCCAGCAGTTCCTTAGCTGGTCAAGAGACCCAGTACTTC
CASSSLAGQETQYF
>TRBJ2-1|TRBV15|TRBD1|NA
TGTGCCACCAGCAGCCGGACAGGGCTCAATGAGCAGTTCTTC
CATSSRTGLNEQFF
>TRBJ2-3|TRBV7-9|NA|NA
TGTGCCAGCAGCTTCGGGGCGGGGAGACGCACAGATACGCAGTATTTT
CASSFGAGRRTDTQYF
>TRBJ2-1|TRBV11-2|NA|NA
TGTGCCAGCAGCATTAGCGGACCCTCCTACAATGAGCAGTTCTTC
CASSISGPSYNEQFF
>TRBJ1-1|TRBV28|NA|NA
TGTGCCAGCAGTTTAGGGGGCTTGAACACTGAAGCTTTCTTT
CASSLGGLNTEAFF
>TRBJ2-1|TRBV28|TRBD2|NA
TGTGCCAGCAGCTCAAGCGGGGCTGTCTCCTACAATGAGCAGTTCTTC
CASSSSGAVSYNEQFF
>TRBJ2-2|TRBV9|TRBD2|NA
TGTGCCAGCAGCCCCCAGCGGGGGGTTGTCGGGGAGCTGTTTTTT
CASSPQRGVVGELFF
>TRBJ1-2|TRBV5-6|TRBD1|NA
TGTGCCAGCAGCCTGTATCAGGGGGCTCGCTACACCTTC
CASSLYQGARYTF
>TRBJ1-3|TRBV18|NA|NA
TGTGCCAGCTCACCACCGGAAAGACTGATCTCTGGAAACACCATATATTTT
CASSPPERLISGNTIYF
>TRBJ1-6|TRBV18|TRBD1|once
TGTGCCAGCTCACAAAGCGGACAGGGGGCAGGATCACCCCTCCACTTT
CASSQSGQGAGSPLHF
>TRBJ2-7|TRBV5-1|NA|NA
TGCGCCAGCAGCTTAATCCCGAGCATCTACGAGCAGTACTTC
CASSLIPSIYEQYF
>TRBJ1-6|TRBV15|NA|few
TGTGCCACCAGCAGAGGACGCCGGGACAAAAATTCACCCCTCCACTTT
CATSRGRRDKNSPLHF
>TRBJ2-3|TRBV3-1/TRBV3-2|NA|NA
TGTGCCAGCAGCCCACCGGGCACAGATACGCAGTATTTT
CASSPPGTDTQYF
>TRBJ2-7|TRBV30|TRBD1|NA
TGTGCCGCCGGGACAGGGGGCAGCTACGAGCAGTACTTC
CAAGTGGSYEQYF
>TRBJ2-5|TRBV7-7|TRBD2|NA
TGTGCCAGCAGCGAAAGGGTGCGGGGGGGCGGAGAGACCCAGTACTTC
CASSERVRGGGETQYF
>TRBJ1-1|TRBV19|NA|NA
TGTGCCAGTAGTAATCTTCCACATCAAGCTTTCTTT
CASSNLPHQAFF
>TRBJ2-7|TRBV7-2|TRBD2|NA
TGTGCCAGCAGCCCCCAGTGGGAGGGCCCCTTCCAGTACTTC
CASSPQWEGPFQYF
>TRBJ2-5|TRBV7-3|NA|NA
TGTGCCAGCAGTCGAATAGCCGGGGAGACCCAGTACTTC
CASSRIAGETQYF
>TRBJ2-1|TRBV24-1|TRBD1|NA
TGTGCCACCAGTGACCCTTCGGGGACAGGGGGTTACAATGAGCAGTTCTTC
CATSDPSGTGGYNEQFF
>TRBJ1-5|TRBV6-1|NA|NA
TGTGCCAGCAGTGAAATCGATCAGCCCCAGCATTTT
CASSEIDQPQHF
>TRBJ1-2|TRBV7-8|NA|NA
TGTGCCAGCAGCTTCGGGAGACGGAAAACCTATGGCTACACCTTC
CASSFGRRKTYGYTF
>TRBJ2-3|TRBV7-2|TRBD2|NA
TGTGCCAGCAGCCACGGACTAGTGATGGTAGATACGCAGTATTTT
CASSHGLVMVDTQYF
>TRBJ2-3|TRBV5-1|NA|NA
TGCGCCAGCAGCGGCGGGACTCCTCAAACAGATACGCAGTATTTT
CASSGGTPQTDTQYF
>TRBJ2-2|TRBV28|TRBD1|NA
TGTGCCAGCAGTTGGAGGGACAGGGGGAAAAGGGAGCTGTTTTTT
CASSWRDRGKRELFF
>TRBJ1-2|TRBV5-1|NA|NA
TGCGCCAGCAGCTTGCAGGGAATGTTCTATGGCTACACCTTC
CASSLQGMFYGYTF
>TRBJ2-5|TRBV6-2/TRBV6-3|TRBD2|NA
TGTGCCAGCAGTTACTCGACCACTAGCGGGTTGCAAGAGACCCAGTACTTC
CASSYSTTSGLQETQYF
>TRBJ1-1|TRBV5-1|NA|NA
TGCGCCAGCAGCAAGGCGAGAGGTATGGACACTGAAGCTTTCTTT
CASSKARGMDTEAFF
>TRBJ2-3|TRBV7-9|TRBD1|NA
TGTGCCAGCAGCTCACTAGGACAGGGGGCAGATACGCAGTATTTT
CASSSLGQGADTQYF
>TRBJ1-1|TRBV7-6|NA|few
TGTGCCAGCAGCTTCGCTTTCGGAGGCGGCACTGAAGCTTTCTTT
CASSFAFGGGTEAFF
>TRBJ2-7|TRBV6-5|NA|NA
TGTGCCAGCAGCCAAGCCGGTTCCTACGAGCAGTACTTC
CASSQAGSYEQYF
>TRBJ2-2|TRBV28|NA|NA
TGTGCCAGCAGTTCGGACACTCTCGTACGGGAGCTGTTTTTT
CASSSDTLVRELFF
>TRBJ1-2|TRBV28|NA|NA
TGTGCCAGCAGTTCTCCCGTCGCCGTGCTGACTCGCTATGGCTACACCTTC
CASSSPVAVLTRYGYTF
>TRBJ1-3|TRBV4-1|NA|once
TGCGCCAGCAGCCAAGACAGTACCGTCTCTGGAAACACCATATATTTT
CASSQDSTVSGNTIYF
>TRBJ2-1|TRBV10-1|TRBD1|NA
TGCGCCAGCAGTGTGGGACAGTGGGATGAGCAGTTCTTC
CASSVGQWDEQFF
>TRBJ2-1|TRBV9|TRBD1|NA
TGTGCCAGCAGCGTACGGCAGGGGGCCTACAATGAGCAGTTCTTC
CASSVRQGAYNEQFF
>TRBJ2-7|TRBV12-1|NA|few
TGTGCCAGCAGCTTTTCAAAGGTGAGCGGGGCCTCCTACGAGCAGTACTTC
CASSFSKVSGASYEQYF
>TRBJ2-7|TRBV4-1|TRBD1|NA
TGCGCCAGCAGCCAAGGACAGGGTTTCTACGAGCAGTACTTC
CASSQGQGFYEQYF
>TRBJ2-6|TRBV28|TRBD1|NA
TGTGCCAGCAGTTCCCCAGGGACAGGGAGAGGGGCCAACGTCCTGACTTTC
CASSSPGTGRGANVLTF
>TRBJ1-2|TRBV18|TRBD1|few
TGTGCCAGCTCACCGGGACAGGGAGGGTCCTATGGCTACACCTTC
CASSPGQGGSYGYTF
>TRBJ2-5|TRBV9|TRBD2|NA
TGTGCCAGCAGCGTAGGCCGGGGGGGCCAAGAGACCCAGTACTTC
CASSVGRGGQETQYF